This T cell receptor (beta chain) was profiled in a study of beta chain features in type 1 diabetes. The CDR3 covers 14 residues. CDR1 is SGDLS and CDR2 is YYNGEE in the germline V gene. The V and J ends lost 3 bases and 9 bases, in that order; junction bases with no gene match: 6. Expressed TCRB transcripts were sequenced because the isolated RNA had all been reverse transcribed beforehand. Sequencing used immunoSEQ multiplex PCR; TCRdb keeps in-frame clones, though not all of them. The sample lists around 240,000 clones, over 7.5% seen once, with just under 0.035% in the top ten. The sample consisted of naive CD4+ T cells from blood. The chain employs TRBV9 and TRBJ2-7; TRBD2 matches at 13 bases. The sequence was obtained from a young woman in good health. The CDR3 coding sequence is TGTGCCAGCAGCGGGGGACTAGCGGGATTAGTGCAGTACTTC. It is translated as CASSGGLAGLVQYF.